Below, one T cell receptor beta chain is given with its context. The data stem from a study of blood T cell repertoires in COVID-19. Germline V gene sequence: CDR1 MGHRA, CDR2 YSYEKL. The germline V and J ends were trimmed by 3 bases and 4 bases, with 18 bases remaining between them. This CDR3 spans 16 amino acids. Libraries were prepared by immunoSEQ multiplex PCR; TCRdb keeps only in-frame clonotypes and omits some of them. Among roughly 11,000 clones listed, 70% to 85% were seen once. V usage is TRBV4-1 and J usage is TRBJ1-1, with D perhaps TRBD1 (5 bases). Specimen: peripheral blood. This TCR was recovered from a man aged 55 to 69 with COVID-19, enrolled during active disease. In nucleotides, the CDR3 is TGCGCCAGCAGCCAGAGGGACTCTTTGTGGTCCACTGAAGCTTTCTTT. Residues: CASSQRDSLWSTEAFF.